This T cell receptor (beta chain) was obtained from a study of blood T cell repertoires in COVID-19. About the research overall: The United States, Italy and Spain were the sources of the acute and convalescent COVID-19 samples. PBMCs, B-cell-depleted T cells, or T cells provided the cDNA or gDNA that made up the material.

In the original processing: Amplified reference gene primers provided the basis for estimating nucleated cell counts. The table came from immunoSEQ multiplex PCR; TCRdb's copy has only in-frame clones and leaves some out. The D gene and trimming were derived from the DNA, and the V and J assignments and clone size from that table. The table records under 80,000 clones, 75% to 85% of them present only once. The CDR3 is made up of 15 amino acids. Losses at the gene ends were 7 bases for V and 6 bases for J; bases not matched to a gene: 13. From germline, CDR1 is MNHEY and CDR2 SVGAGI. The sample consisted of peripheral blood. This sequence was found in an older woman with acute or convalescent COVID-19. The chain combines TRBV6-5 with TRBJ1-1, with TRBD1 matching 8 bases. The CDR3 sequence: CASKRRTGPMAEAFF. The CDR3 nucleotides are TGTGCCAGCAAAAGACGGACAGGGCCAATGGCTGAAGCTTTCTTT.